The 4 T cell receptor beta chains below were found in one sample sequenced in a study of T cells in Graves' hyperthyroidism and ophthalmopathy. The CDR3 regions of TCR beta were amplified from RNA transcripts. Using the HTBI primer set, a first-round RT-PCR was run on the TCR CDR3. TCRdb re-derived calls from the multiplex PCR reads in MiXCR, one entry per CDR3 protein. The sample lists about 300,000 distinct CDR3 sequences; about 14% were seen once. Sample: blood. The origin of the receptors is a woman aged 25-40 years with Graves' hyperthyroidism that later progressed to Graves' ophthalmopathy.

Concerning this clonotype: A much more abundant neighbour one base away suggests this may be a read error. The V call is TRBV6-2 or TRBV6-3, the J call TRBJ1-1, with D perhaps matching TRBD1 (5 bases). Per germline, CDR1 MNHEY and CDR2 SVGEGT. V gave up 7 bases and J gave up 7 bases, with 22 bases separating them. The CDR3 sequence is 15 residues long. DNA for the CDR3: TGTGCCAGCACCCCTGATCCAGGGTGTTTGGGTGAAGCTTTCTTT. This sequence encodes CASTPDPGCLGEAFF.

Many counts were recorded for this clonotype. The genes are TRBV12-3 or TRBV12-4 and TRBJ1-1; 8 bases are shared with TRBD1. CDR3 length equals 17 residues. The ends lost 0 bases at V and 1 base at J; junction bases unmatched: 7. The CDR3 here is CASSLAQGRGPNTEAFF. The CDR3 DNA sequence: TGTGCCAGCAGTTTAGCGCAGGGCAGGGGGCCGAACACTGAAGCTTTCTTT.

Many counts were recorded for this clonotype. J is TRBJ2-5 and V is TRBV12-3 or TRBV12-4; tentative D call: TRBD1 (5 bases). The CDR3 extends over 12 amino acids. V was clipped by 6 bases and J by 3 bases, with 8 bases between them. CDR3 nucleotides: TGTGCCAGCAGATGGGGCGAAGAGACCCAGTACTTC. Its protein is CASRWGEETQYF.

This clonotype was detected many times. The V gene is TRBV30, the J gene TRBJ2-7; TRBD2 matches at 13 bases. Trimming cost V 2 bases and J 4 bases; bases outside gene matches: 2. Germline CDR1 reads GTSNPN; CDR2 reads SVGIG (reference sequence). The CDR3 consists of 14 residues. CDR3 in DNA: TGTGCCTGGAGTCGGACTAGCGGGAGTTACGAGCAGTACTTC. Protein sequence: CAWSRTSGSYEQYF.